Each of the 22 T cell receptor beta chains below was sequenced from the same sample in a study of technical replicates of blood from several donors. TCRdb's table, derived via immunoSEQ multiplex PCR, lists solely in-frame clones and lacks some. Of tens of thousands of clones in the sample, 90% to 96% were seen once. Specimen: T cells isolated from PBMCs. These receptor sequences come from a human donor in good health.

The rearrangement joins TRBV6-6 to TRBJ2-7; D is possibly TRBD2 (5 bases). V lost 4 bases and J lost 6, with 10 bases in between. The CDR3 sequence is 12 residues long. CDR1 is MNHNY, CDR2 SVGAGI, per germline (reference sequence). CDR3 protein: CASSSLVFEQYF. DNA for the CDR3: TGTGCCAGCAGTTCACTAGTTTTCGAGCAGTACTTC.

This clone was counted only a few times. J is TRBJ1-1 and V is TRBV30; D may be TRBD1 (5 bases). With 3 bases removed from V and 2 bases from J, the gap between germline ends came to 10 bases. Germline CDR1 is GTSNPN and CDR2 is SVGIG (reference sequence). This CDR3 is 13 amino acids long. CDR3 sequence: CAWRGLLNTEAFF. CDR3 nucleotides: TGTGCCTGGAGGGGACTGCTAAACACTGAAGCTTTCTTT.

The chain recombines TRBV25-1 with TRBJ2-3; D might be TRBD2 (5 bases). Looked up from germline, CDR1 is MGHDK and CDR2 is SYGVNS. CDR3 size: 11 residues. The ends were cut back, 10 bases at V and 7 bases at J, with 12 bases in the middle. Here the CDR3 reads CATLSAYTQYF. In DNA form, the CDR3 reads TGTGCCACCCTTAGCGCGTATACGCAGTATTTT.

Only a few counts were recorded for this clone. This chain uses TRBV5-5 with TRBJ2-7, with D perhaps TRBD1 (5 bases). This CDR3 is built from 14 residues. The V and J ends lost 0 bases and 0 bases respectively, with 7 bases between them. In germline, CDR1 is SGHKS, CDR2 YYEKEE (reference sequence). The CDR3 sequence is CASSLDRSSYEQYF. The CDR3, as DNA: TGTGCCAGCAGCTTGGACAGGAGCTCCTACGAGCAGTACTTC.

The gene calls are TRBV5-6 and TRBJ1-3; D remains unclear. Trimming shortened V by 3 bases and J by 6 bases, and 4 bases separated the two germline ends. The CDR3 has 11 amino acids. Germline CDR1 is SGHDT and CDR2 is YYEEEE. CDR3 residues: CASSYLNTIYF. The CDR3 nucleotides are TGTGCCAGCAGCTACTTAAACACCATATATTTT.

The V call is TRBV7-9, the J call TRBJ2-1, with 11 bases matching TRBD2. From germline, CDR1 is SEHNR and CDR2 FQNEAQ (reference sequence). CDR3 length equals 16 residues. J gave up 3 bases and V 5 bases, and 6 bases lay outside the gene matches. CDR3 residues: CASSPLAGGNYNEQFF. Written as DNA, the CDR3 is TGTGCCAGCAGCCCGTTAGCGGGAGGGAACTACAATGAGCAGTTCTTC.

The chain recombines TRBV7-8 with TRBJ1-2; TRBD1 aligns across 7 bases. Germline V gene data show CDR1 as SGHVS and CDR2 as FQNEAQ. Trimming removed 5 bases from V and 8 bases from J; junction bases left unmatched: 8. The CDR3 extends over 13 amino acids. CDR3 sequence (DNA): TGTGCCAGCAGCCATGACAGGGTACAAGGCTACACCTTC. Its protein product is CASSHDRVQGYTF.

This chain links TRBV23-1 with TRBJ2-1; 8 bases match TRBD1. TRBV23-1 is designated an ORF whose function remains uncertain. CDR3 size: 15 residues. With V trimmed by 2 bases and J by 7 bases, 7 bases remained unmatched. CDR3 coding DNA: TGCGCCAGCAGTCAACCAGGGGGCGATTCTAATGAGCAGTTCTTC. Translating it yields CASSQPGGDSNEQFF.

This chain joins TRBV11-2 and TRBJ2-1; 12 bases fit TRBD2. Germline values: CDR1 SGHAT, CDR2 FQNNGV. This CDR3 is 16 amino acids long. V dropped 3 bases and J dropped 4; count of bases not matched to a gene: 4. CDR3 region: CASSLTSGRRYNEQFF. The CDR3 nucleotides are TGTGCCAGCAGCTTGACTAGCGGGAGAAGGTACAATGAGCAGTTCTTC.

This clone was seen just once. The rearrangement uses TRBV29-1 and TRBJ1-1; TRBD1 is a possible D gene (5 bases). CDR1 is SQVTM and CDR2 is ANQGSEA in the germline V gene. CDR3 size: 13 residues. V was cut by 6 bases and J by 0 bases, with 11 bases left in between. The CDR3 region has the DNA TGCAGCGTCACAGGAAGATTGAACACTGAAGCTTTCTTT. Protein sequence: CSVTGRLNTEAFF. Variable domain in full (rest from reference TRBV29-1 and TRBJ1-1): SAVISQKPSRDICQRGTSLTIQCQVDSQVTMMFWYRQQPGQSLTLIATANQGSEATYESGFVIDKFPISRPNLTFSTLTVSNMSPEDSSIYLCSVTGRLNTEAFFGQGTRLTVV.

V usage is TRBV6-5 and J usage is TRBJ2-3, with D possibly being TRBD1 (7 bases). The V end lost 5 bases, the J end lost 4 bases, and 13 bases lay between the germline ends. The germline gives CDR1 MNHEY, CDR2 SVGAGI. CDR3 length: 14 amino acids. Here the CDR3 reads CASSKGGTADTQYF. The CDR3 coding sequence is TGTGCCAGCAGTAAGGGCGGGACAGCAGATACGCAGTATTTT.

This clone showed up just once. V gene TRBV9 combines with J gene TRBJ2-1, with 9 bases fitting TRBD1. V lost 2 bases to trimming and J lost 7 bases; unmatched junction nucleotides: 7. The CDR3 loop spans 15 amino acids. Germline V gene sequence: CDR1 SGDLS, CDR2 YYNGEE. CDR3 nucleotides: TGTGCCAGCAGCGTCGGTACAGGGGGCTCGAATGAGCAGTTCTTC. This sequence encodes CASSVGTGGSNEQFF. Full variable domain (missing parts from reference TRBV9 and TRBJ2-1): DSGVTQTPKHLITATGQRVTLRCSPRSGDLSVYWYQQSLDQGLQFLIQYYNGEERAKGNILERFSAQQFPDLHSELNLSSLELGDSALYFCASSVGTGGSNEQFFGPGTRLTVL.

The V call is TRBV6-1, the J call TRBJ1-2; no clear D gene. The CDR3 consists of 12 residues. V was cut by 3 bases and J by 2 bases, with 4 bases left in between. Germline CDR1 is MNHNS and CDR2 is SASEGT. CDR3 in DNA: TGTGCCAGCAGTGACGTAAACTATGGCTACACCTTC. This sequence encodes CASSDVNYGYTF.

This chain uses TRBV4-3 with TRBJ2-1; 7 bases fit TRBD1. CDR3 length: 15 amino acids. The germline V gene has CDR1 LGHNA and CDR2 YSLEER. With 0 bases clipped from V and 9 bases from J, the junction kept 8 bases outside the gene matches. The CDR3 reads CASSQDRAGGSEQFF. As DNA, the CDR3 is TGCGCCAGCAGCCAAGATAGAGCAGGGGGTAGTGAGCAGTTCTTC.

The gene calls are TRBV5-5 and TRBJ1-1; 8 nucleotides line up with TRBD1. The CDR3 is made up of 16 amino acids. From germline, CDR1 is SGHKS and CDR2 YYEKEE (reference sequence). Germline trimming cut 4 bases from V and 0 bases from J; bases unmatched to any gene: 8. CDR3 nucleotide sequence: TGTGCCAGCAGCCCTCTAGACAGGGGTTTGAACACTGAAGCTTTCTTT. Protein sequence: CASSPLDRGLNTEAFF.

The rearrangement links TRBV29-1 to TRBJ2-7; no definite D call. Germline lookup yields CDR1 SQVTM and CDR2 ANQGSEA. The V and J ends lost 1 base and 3 bases respectively, with 7 bases between them. This CDR3 has 12 residues. CDR3: CSVEGLNYEQYF. The CDR3 nucleotides are TGCAGCGTTGAAGGGCTGAACTACGAGCAGTACTTC.

The V gene is TRBV6-1, the J gene TRBJ1-1; D may be TRBD1 (5 bases). The CDR3 extends over 14 amino acids. Germline CDR1 and CDR2: MNHNS and SASEGT. V was pared by 6 bases and J by 5 bases, with 16 bases between. CDR3 DNA sequence: TGTGCCAGCAGCGAGGGAGGGGCGTATACTGAAGCTTTCTTT. This sequence encodes CASSEGGAYTEAFF.

The chain carries TRBV4-1 and TRBJ2-3, with TRBD2 identical over 9 bases. CDR1 MGHRA and CDR2 YSYEKL come from the germline V gene. V trimming: 0 bases; J trimming: 1 base; junction bases outside the gene matches: 8. This CDR3 has 18 residues. The CDR3 protein is CASSQDKGLALRTDTQYF. The CDR3, as DNA: TGCGCCAGCAGCCAAGATAAGGGACTAGCCCTGCGCACAGATACGCAGTATTTT.

The chain uses TRBV5-1 and TRBJ1-3; D is undetermined. CDR3 length: 15 residues. Trimming took 0 bases from V and 4 from J, leaving 11 bases between them. Germline CDR1 SGHRS, CDR2 YFSETQ. The CDR3 sequence: CASSLAAGYGNTIYF. CDR3 sequence (DNA): TGCGCCAGCAGCTTGGCCGCGGGGTACGGAAACACCATATATTTT.

The chain has TRBV28 and TRBJ2-5, with 11 bases that match TRBD1. V shed 10 bases and J 2 bases; nucleotides not matched to a gene: 15. The CDR3 runs to 17 residues. Per the germline V gene, CDR1 is MDHEN and CDR2 is SYDVKM. The CDR3 DNA is TGTGCCATTGATCGGGGCGGACAGGGGGCTTGGCAAGAGACCCAGTACTTC. Its translation is CAIDRGGQGAWQETQYF.

This rearrangement joins TRBV5-4 to TRBJ1-1; possibly TRBD1 for D (6 bases). Germline-derived CDR1 and CDR2 are SGHNT and YYREEE (reference sequence). Between the trimmed V and J ends, which lost 2 bases and 1 base, there was a span of 15 bases. There are 16 residues in the CDR3. CDR3 DNA: TGTGCCAGCAGCTTTACGGGGGGCGGTGGGAACACTGAAGCTTTCTTT. It specifies CASSFTGGGGNTEAFF. The full variable domain, in which reference TRBV5-4 and TRBJ1-1 provide the parts outside the CDR3, is ETGVTQSPTHLIKTRGQQVTLRCSSQSGHNTVSWYQQALGQGPQFIFQYYREEENGRGNFPPRFSGLQFPNYSSELNVNALELDDSALYLCASSFTGGGGNTEAFFGQGTRLTVV.

The chain is built from TRBV5-4 and TRBJ2-1; unclear D gene. This CDR3 comprises 13 residues. The V and J ends lost 4 bases and 4 bases respectively, with 9 bases between them. Germline CDR1 SGHNT, CDR2 YYREEE (reference sequence). The CDR3 loop reads CASSHPDYNEQFF. The CDR3 DNA follows: TGTGCCAGCAGCCACCCAGATTACAATGAGCAGTTCTTC.